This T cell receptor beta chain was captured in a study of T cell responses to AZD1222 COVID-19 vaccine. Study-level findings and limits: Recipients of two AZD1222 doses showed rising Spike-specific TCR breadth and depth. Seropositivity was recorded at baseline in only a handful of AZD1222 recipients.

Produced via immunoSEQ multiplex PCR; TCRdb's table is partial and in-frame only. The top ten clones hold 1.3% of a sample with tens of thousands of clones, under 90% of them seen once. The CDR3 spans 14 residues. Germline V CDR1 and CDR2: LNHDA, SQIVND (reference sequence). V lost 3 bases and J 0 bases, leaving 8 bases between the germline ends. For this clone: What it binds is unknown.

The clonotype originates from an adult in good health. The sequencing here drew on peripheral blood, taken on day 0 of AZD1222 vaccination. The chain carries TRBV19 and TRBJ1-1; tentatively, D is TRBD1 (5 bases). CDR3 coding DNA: TGTGCCAGTAGTATTGACAGTGTGAACACTGAAGCTTTCTTT. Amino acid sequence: CASSIDSVNTEAFF.